What follows are 7 T cell receptor beta chains derived from one specimen sequenced in a study of naive and memory T cell subsets. The beta constant-region primer was an equimolar mix of two oligonucleotides covering TRBC1 and TRBC2. Four rounds of PCR amplified the ligated cDNA using nested alpha and beta constant-region primers plus SP2. TCRdb used MiXCR to reprocess the UMI-ligation and nested PCR reads, holding one entry per CDR3 protein. The table records more than 100,000 distinct CDR3 sequences, 36% of them present only once. The sample consisted of central memory CD4+ T cells from blood. Every receptor here comes from a human donor in good health.

This clonotype was seen just once. This chain joins TRBV2 and TRBJ2-5; weak D call: TRBD2 (6 bases). CDR1 is SNHLY and CDR2 is FYNNEI in the germline V gene. The germline V and J ends were trimmed by 8 bases and 5 bases, with 24 bases remaining between them. This CDR3 contains 16 residues. The CDR3 bases are TGTGCCAGCCCAAAACCCCTCACTAGCCTCGTGGAGACCCAGTACTTC. This encodes CASPKPLTSLVETQYF.

The chain couples TRBV15 to TRBJ2-3, with 10 bases aligning to TRBD1. Germline trimming cut 0 bases from V and 4 bases from J; bases unmatched to any gene: 10. CDR3 length: 18 residues. Per the germline V gene, CDR1 is LNHNV and CDR2 is YYDKDF (reference sequence). The CDR3 coding sequence is TGTGCCACCAGCAGAGAGCGCCGGACAGGGGGGCGTGCAGATACGCAGTATTTT. Its translation is CATSRERRTGGRADTQYF.

The CDR3 sequence is CASRAGLWNQPQHF. The CDR3 DNA reads as TGTGCCAGCAGGGCAGGTTTATGGAATCAGCCCCAGCATTTT. V is TRBV2 and J is TRBJ1-5; D ambiguous. Trimming stripped 6 bases from V and 4 bases from J, with 13 bases between. CDR1 and CDR2 (germline): SNHLY, FYNNEI. This CDR3 is 14 amino acids long. Full variable domain (remainder filled in from reference TRBV2 and TRBJ1-5): EPEVTQTPSHQVTQMGQEVILRCVPISNHLYFYWYRQILGQKVEFLVSFYNNEISEKSEIFDDQFSVERPDGSNFTLKIRSTKLEDSAMYFCASRAGLWNQPQHFGDGTRLSIL.

This clonotype showed up many times. The V call is TRBV7-9, the J call TRBJ2-6, with D possibly matching TRBD2 (7 bases). Trimming took 5 bases from V and 4 from J, leaving 15 bases between them. The CDR3 length is 16 residues. The germline CDR1 and CDR2 sequences are SEHNR and FQNEAQ (reference sequence). The CDR3 DNA reads TGTGCCAGCAGCCGAACAGGGACTACAGGGGCCAACGTCCTGACTTTC. Residues: CASSRTGTTGANVLTF.

The V gene is TRBV7-6, the J gene TRBJ2-1; D is unresolved. V lost 2 bases and J lost 1, with 18 bases in between. Germline CDR1 is SGHVS and CDR2 is FNYEAQ. The CDR3 covers 18 residues. The CDR3 DNA follows: TGTGCCAGCAGCTTAAAAGTACCTCAGCTTCTTTCCTACAATGAGCAGTTCTTC. Its translation: CASSLKVPQLLSYNEQFF.

The rearrangement links TRBV5-1 to TRBJ2-7; 11 bases fit TRBD1. The CDR3 spans 15 residues. The V gene's germline CDR1 is SGHRS and CDR2 YFSETQ. The V segment lost 4 bases and the J segment 6 bases; nucleotides outside the gene matches: 9. The CDR3 DNA sequence: TGCGCCAGCAGCCCGGAGGGACAGGGGGTTCGCGAGCAGTACTTC. Residues: CASSPEGQGVREQYF.

This clonotype was observed a handful of times. The chain has TRBV12-3 or TRBV12-4 and TRBJ2-6; no definite D call. The CDR3 totals 15 residues. Trimming removed 3 bases at V and 1 base at J, with 7 bases between. The DNA of the CDR3 is TGTGCCAGCAGTTTCGGCAGGTCTGGGGCCAACGTCCTGACTTTC. This gives the protein CASSFGRSGANVLTF.